Described below is a single T cell receptor beta chain sequence and its context. Its antigen has not been determined. No qualities accompany the bases; no much larger clone lies one base away. This specimen comes from a study of CDR3 diversity in severe acne (dated by TCRdb to between 2019 and 2020). CDR1 and CDR2, looked up from the germline V gene, are SNHLY and FYNNEI. Including cysteine and phenylalanine, the CDR3 has 13 amino acids. Left in the record is the CDR3 DNA by itself, 39 bases read in frame from the first base. Ends trimmed: V by 9 bases, J by 5 bases; bases unmatched to a gene: 7. The library was made by PCR. The listed sequencing device is Illumina HiSeq 2000. TCRdb reprocessing: public reads trimmed at Q25 with fastp, clones called with MiXCR, in-frame beta chains kept. All rows with the same CDR3 protein become a single entry with the most common DNA and genes. Recorded for this sample are some 90,000 distinct CDR3 sequences; around 54% of them occurred a single time. The ten largest clones add up to roughly 12% of the sample.

Sequencing input: blood. The rearranged chain carries TRBV2 and TRBJ1-1, with 9 middle bases fitting TRBD1. This clonotype originated in a male donor with severe acne vulgaris. The DNA sequence is given as TGTGCCAGTTGGGACAGGGAGAGAACTGAAGCTTTCTTT. Its amino acids are CASWDRERTEAFF.